One sample yielded the 15 T cell receptor beta chains listed below, sequenced in a study of identical twins. TCRdb re-analysed the 5' RACE reads in MiXCR, keeping a single row per CDR3 protein. Of 250,000 to 300,000 distinct CDR3 sequences in the sample, about 8.9% were seen once. These same records also appear under a second study, on yellow fever vaccine responses in identical twins.

Material: CD8+ T cells sorted from blood. The receptor set was obtained from a woman aged 18-29 years in good health.

This clonotype was picked up many times. The chain employs TRBV29-1 and TRBJ2-4, with a possible D match to TRBD2 (6 bases). The CDR3 is 14 amino acids. Germline lookup yields CDR1 SQVTM and CDR2 ANQGSEA. The ends were cut back, 4 bases at V and 0 bases at J, with 10 bases in the middle. The CDR3 DNA is TGCAGCGTTGCAAGAGCGGGAGCCAAAAACATTCAGTACTTC. This encodes CSVARAGAKNIQYF.

This clonotype has ten or more counts. V and J are TRBV20-1 and TRBJ2-1; D unresolved. The CDR3 covers 13 residues. V was pared by 2 bases and J by 2 bases, with 7 bases between. In germline, CDR1 is DFQATT, CDR2 SNEGSKA (reference sequence). Here the CDR3 reads CSARPRAYNEQFF. CDR3 sequence (DNA): TGCAGTGCTAGACCTAGGGCCTACAATGAGCAGTTCTTC.

The J gene is TRBJ2-5, the V gene TRBV7-9, with D perhaps being TRBD1 or TRBD2 (5 bases each). From germline, CDR1 is SEHNR and CDR2 FQNEAQ (reference sequence). Trimming pared 6 bases from V and 5 bases from J, leaving 19 bases between. The CDR3 covers 15 residues. The DNA for the CDR3 is TGTGCCAGCAGTTACCCTGGGGGTCGTCATGAGACCCAGTACTTC. It yields the protein CASSYPGGRHETQYF. Complete variable domain (other parts from reference TRBV7-9 and TRBJ2-5): DTGVSQNPRHKITKRGQNVTFRCDPISEHNRLYWYRQTLGQGPEFLTYFQNEAQLEKSRLLSDRFSAERPKGSFSTLEIQRTEQGDSAMYLCASSYPGGRHETQYFGPGTRLLVL.

There are a few counts of this clonotype. The J gene is TRBJ1-1, the V gene TRBV5-6; D perhaps matches TRBD1 (6 bases). The CDR3 sequence is 13 residues long. Germline CDR1 SGHDT, CDR2 YYEEEE. V lost 3 bases to trimming and J lost 7 bases, with 13 bases between them. Here the CDR3 reads CASSSFGQIEAFF. For the CDR3, the DNA is TGTGCCAGCAGCTCGTTTGGACAGATTGAAGCTTTCTTT.

V gene TRBV15 combines with J gene TRBJ1-2; 7 nucleotides agree with TRBD1. V lost 1 base to trimming and J lost 6 bases; unmatched junction nucleotides: 11. The CDR3 runs 16 residues. Germline-derived CDR1 and CDR2 are LNHNV and YYDKDF (reference sequence). The CDR3 region has the DNA TGTGCCACCAGCAGAGTTTCGAGACAGGGCTTCCATGGCTACACCTTC. Amino acids: CATSRVSRQGFHGYTF.

This clonotype was observed a few times. The J gene is TRBJ2-4, the V gene TRBV20-1; TRBD1 matches 8 bases. The CDR3 is made up of 16 amino acids. The V gene's germline CDR1 is DFQATT and CDR2 SNEGSKA (reference sequence). J gave up 8 bases and V 5 bases, and 17 bases lay outside the gene matches. The chain's CDR3 is CSAPDREDWGLDIQYF. CDR3 nucleotides: TGCAGTGCTCCGGACAGGGAAGATTGGGGTTTGGACATTCAGTACTTC.

This clonotype appeared a few times. The gene calls are TRBV5-1 and TRBJ2-7; no clear D gene. V lost 0 bases and J 3 bases, leaving 13 bases between the germline ends. Per germline, CDR1 SGHRS and CDR2 YFSETQ. CDR3 length: 15 amino acids. CDR3 protein: CASSLEASSIYEQYF. CDR3 coding DNA: TGCGCCAGCAGCTTGGAGGCTAGTTCTATCTACGAGCAGTACTTC.

This clonotype came up a few times. The rearrangement uses TRBV7-2 and TRBJ2-3; weak D call: TRBD1 (5 bases). The CDR3 length is 15 residues. The germline CDR1 and CDR2 sequences are SGHTA and FQGNSA. Trimming removed 4 bases from V and 1 base from J, with 12 bases in between. CDR3 sequence: CASSWVGAGTDTQYF. Written as DNA, the CDR3 is TGTGCCAGCAGCTGGGTAGGGGCGGGCACAGATACGCAGTATTTT.

Points on this clonotype: The missing conserved phenylalanine or tryptophan at the end of this CDR3 makes a read error likely. The V call is TRBV7-9, the J call TRBJ2-1; D is perhaps TRBD2 (6 bases). From germline, CDR1 is SEHNR and CDR2 FQNEAQ (reference sequence). The V end was cut by 3 bases, the J end by 5 bases, with 14 bases between. The CDR3 is 15 amino acids. CDR3 nucleotide sequence: TGTGCCAGCAGCTTCCTGCGGGAACTAAACAATGAGCAGTTCCTC. It yields the protein CASSFLRELNNEQFL.

This clonotype was seen at least ten times. V gene TRBV9 combines with J gene TRBJ1-4; possibly TRBD1 for D (5 bases). Germline V gene data show CDR1 as SGDLS and CDR2 as YYNGEE. The V end was cut by 4 bases, the J end by 6 bases, with 16 bases between. This CDR3 comprises 15 residues. Here the CDR3 DNA reads TGTGCCAGCAGCTCAGGCGGGGGGATTGATGAAAAACTGTTTTTT. It is translated as CASSSGGGIDEKLFF.

CDR3 amino acids: CASIFPRTSGGAHEQFF. In DNA, the CDR3 is TGTGCCAGCATTTTCCCCCGGACTAGCGGGGGGGCGCATGAGCAGTTCTTC. This chain uses TRBV27 with TRBJ2-1; 15 bases agree with TRBD2. J was trimmed by 8 bases and V by 7 bases; bases with no gene match: 12. In germline, CDR1 is MNHEY, CDR2 SMNVEV (reference sequence). The CDR3 loop spans 17 amino acids.

This clonotype has ten or more counts. The V gene is TRBV15, the J gene TRBJ2-3, with D perhaps TRBD2 (6 bases). The CDR3 is made up of 14 amino acids. CDR1 and CDR2 from the germline V gene are LNHNV and YYDKDF (reference sequence). V was pared by 5 bases and J by 0 bases, with 9 bases between. The CDR3 region is CATSPGTSTDTQYF. The DNA of the CDR3 is TGTGCCACCAGCCCCGGGACTAGCACAGATACGCAGTATTTT.

This clonotype was detected a few times. The rearrangement uses TRBV19 and TRBJ2-5; 8 bases map to TRBD1. CDR3 size: 15 residues. The germline gives CDR1 LNHDA, CDR2 SQIVND (reference sequence). The trim removed 3 bases at V and 4 bases at J, leaving 7 bases unmatched. CDR3: CASSMVTGGGETQYF. CDR3 nucleotide sequence: TGTGCCAGTAGTATGGTAACAGGGGGAGGAGAGACCCAGTACTTC.

This clonotype was detected many times. This chain connects TRBV15 to TRBJ2-5; 11 bases are shared with TRBD2. Germline loops: CDR1 LNHNV, CDR2 YYDKDF (reference sequence). This CDR3 has 14 amino acids. V lost 3 bases to trimming and J lost 4 bases; unmatched junction nucleotides: 1. CDR3 sequence: CATSSLAGGETQYF. DNA for the CDR3: TGTGCCACCAGCAGTCTAGCGGGGGGAGAGACCCAGTACTTC.

This clonotype has a handful of counts. The chain links TRBV28 to TRBJ2-3; tentative D call: TRBD2 (6 bases). This CDR3 region has 17 residues. V lost 4 bases and J lost 0, with 17 bases in between. CDR1 and CDR2 from the germline V gene are MDHEN and SYDVKM. Written as DNA, the CDR3 is TGTGCCAGCAGTTCCATCTTAGCGGACCCCAGCACAGATACGCAGTATTTT. Its protein is CASSSILADPSTDTQYF.